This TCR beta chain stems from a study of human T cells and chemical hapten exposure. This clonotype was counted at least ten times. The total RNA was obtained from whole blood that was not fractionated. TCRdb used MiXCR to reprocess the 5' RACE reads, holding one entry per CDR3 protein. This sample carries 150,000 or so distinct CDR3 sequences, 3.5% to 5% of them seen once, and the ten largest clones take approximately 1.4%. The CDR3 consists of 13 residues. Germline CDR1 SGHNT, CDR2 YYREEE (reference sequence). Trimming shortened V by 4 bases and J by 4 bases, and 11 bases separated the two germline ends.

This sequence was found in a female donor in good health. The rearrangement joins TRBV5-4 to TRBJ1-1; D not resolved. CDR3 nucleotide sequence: TGTGCCAGCAGCCCCCTTAAGGGCACTGAAGCTTTCTTT. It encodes CASSPLKGTEAFF.